This T cell receptor (beta chain) derives from a study of OX40 agonist ivuxolimab in advanced cancers. Study-wide background: Previous treatment with anti-PD-1, anti-PD-L1 or anti-CTLA-4 therapy was allowed; over 35% had received some.

The V and J ends lost 0 bases and 4 bases respectively, with 11 bases between them. The CDR3 consists of 15 residues. Per germline, CDR1 SGDLS and CDR2 YYNGEE. This table comes from immunoSEQ multiplex PCR, and its TCRdb copy is limited to in-frame clones, with some not included. The repertoire holds about 83,000 clones, with more than 70% as singletons. The source material was CD4+ or CD8+ T cells sorted from blood, sampled in a trial of the OX40 agonist ivuxolimab. V is TRBV9 and J is TRBJ2-1; weak D call: TRBD2 (5 bases). The sequence was collected from an adult with an advanced solid tumor such as melanoma, head and neck, liver or kidney cancer. The DNA of the CDR3 is TGTGCCAGCAGCGTAGGGGAGTTATTGTACAATGAGCAGTTCTTC. Translating it yields CASSVGELLYNEQFF.